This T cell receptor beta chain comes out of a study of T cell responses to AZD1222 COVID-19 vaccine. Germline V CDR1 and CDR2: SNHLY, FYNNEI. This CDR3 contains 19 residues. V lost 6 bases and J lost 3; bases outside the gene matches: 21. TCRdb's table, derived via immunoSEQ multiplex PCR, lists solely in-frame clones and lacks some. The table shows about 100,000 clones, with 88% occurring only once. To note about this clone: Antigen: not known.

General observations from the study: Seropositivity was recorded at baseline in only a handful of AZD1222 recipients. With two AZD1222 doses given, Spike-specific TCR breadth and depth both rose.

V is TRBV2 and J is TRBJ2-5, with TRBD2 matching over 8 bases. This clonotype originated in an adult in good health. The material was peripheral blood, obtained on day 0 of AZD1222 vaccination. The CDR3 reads CASSVQVRATGTRKETQYF. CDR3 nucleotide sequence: TGTGCCAGCAGCGTCCAGGTCCGGGCAACCGGGACTAGAAAAGAGACCCAGTACTTC.